The 14 T cell receptor beta chains presented below share a single source sample, sequenced in a study of shared clonotypes between healthy human individuals (dated by TCRdb to the early 2020s). Library preparation was by the immunoSEQ multiplex PCR assay. The immuneACCESS repertoire file appears here via TCRdb, limited to in-frame rearrangements. These files lack a portion of the clones; in checked studies, under half of the deficit traces to unresolved V genes, and the cause of the others is not known. The sample table holds roughly 2.2 million clones, of which just under 95% were seen once. The top ten clonotypes cover roughly 0.34% of the sample. Specimen: naive CD4+ T cells from PBMCs. The sample's cell subset or site label is to be understood as: CD45RA+ positively selected. Receptor source: a man in his late teens or twenties in good health. Some clones in this sample may be carry-over from other donors' samples.

The chain recombines TRBV5-1 with TRBJ2-7; 7 nucleotides line up with TRBD1. Germline CDR1 and CDR2: SGHRS and YFSETQ. This CDR3 is built from 15 residues. The V gene end was trimmed by 7 bases and the J gene end by 2 bases; junction bases not matched to a gene: 12. The CDR3 DNA reads as TGCGCCAGCGGCGGAACCTGGGACAGAACCTACGAGCAGTACTTC. Translating gives CASGGTWDRTYEQYF.

The gene calls are TRBV7-2 and TRBJ2-1, with TRBD2 identical over 10 bases. The V segment lost 5 bases and the J segment 9 bases; nucleotides outside the gene matches: 10. The CDR3 length is 15 residues. Germline V CDR1 and CDR2: SGHTA, FQGNSA. The CDR3 reads CASSPEPAGGPEQFF. The CDR3 nucleotides read TGTGCCAGCAGCCCAGAGCCAGCGGGAGGGCCTGAGCAGTTCTTC.

This rearrangement joins TRBV5-1 to TRBJ1-1, with TRBD1 identical over 10 bases. This CDR3 has 15 residues. V lost 4 bases and J lost 3; bases outside the gene matches: 6. Germline-derived CDR1 and CDR2 are SGHRS and YFSETQ. The chain's CDR3 is CASSRTGTGDTEAFF. The CDR3 DNA reads as TGCGCCAGCAGCCGAACCGGGACAGGGGACACTGAAGCTTTCTTT.

Concerning this clone: Other nucleotide sequences in the sample specify the same CDR3. The chain couples TRBV27 to TRBJ2-7; D is unresolved. Trimming left V 3 bases short and J 0 bases short, with 6 bases between. The CDR3 is 13 residues long. Germline V lookup: CDR1 MNHEY, CDR2 SMNVEV (reference sequence). CDR3: CASSFRSSYEQYF. CDR3 DNA: TGTGCCAGCAGTTTCCGAAGCTCCTACGAGCAGTACTTC.

The chain is built from TRBV21-1 and TRBJ1-2; TRBD1 was called by the table and not checked on the DNA. TRBV21-1 is a pseudogene segment. CDR3 length: 13 residues. CDR3 loop: CASNQDRDYGYTF. DNA of the CDR3: TGTGCCAGCAACCAAGACAGGGACTATGGCTACACCTTC.

Here the CDR3 DNA reads TGTGCCAGCAGCACAATAGCTAGGGCTAGCGGGTCGGCGGCCTACGAGCAGTACTTC. This encodes CASSTIARASGSAAYEQYF. V is TRBV7-2 and J is TRBJ2-7; 8 positions agree with TRBD2. Germline CDR1 reads SGHTA; CDR2 reads FQGNSA. There are 19 residues in the CDR3. Trimming at V came to 5 bases and at J to 2 bases, leaving 20 bases not matched to a gene.

The chain's CDR3 is CASSYSPTLGNTIYF. CDR3 sequence (DNA): TGTGCCAGCAGCTATTCTCCGACGCTGGGAAACACCATATATTTT. V is TRBV7-2 and J is TRBJ1-3; D uncertain. V gave up 4 bases and J gave up 4 bases, with 14 bases separating them. Germline assignment: CDR1 SGHTA and CDR2 FQGNSA. CDR3 size: 15 residues.

The J gene is TRBJ2-7, the V gene TRBV5-1; 8 nucleotides align to TRBD2. The CDR3 runs to 16 residues. Looked up from germline, CDR1 is SGHRS and CDR2 is YFSETQ. V lost 0 bases to trimming and J lost 1 base; unmatched junction nucleotides: 6. CDR3 DNA: TGCGCCAGCAGCTTGGTACTAGCGGAGAGGTCCTACGAGCAGTACTTC. Translated, it gives CASSLVLAERSYEQYF. Full variable domain (remainder filled in from reference TRBV5-1 and TRBJ2-7): KAGVTQTPRYLIKTRGQQVTLSCSPISGHRSVSWYQQTPGQGLQFLFEYFSETQRNKGNFPGRFSGRQFSNSRSEMNVSTLELGDSALYLCASSLVLAERSYEQYFGPGTRLTVT.

This clone was counted once. The chain employs TRBV29-1 and TRBJ1-2; 7 bases are shared with TRBD1. This CDR3 contains 14 residues. Germline V gives CDR1 SQVTM, CDR2 ANQGSEA. The J segment lost 2 bases and the V segment lost 7 bases, leaving 10 bases of the junction unmatched. In nucleotides, the CDR3 is TGCAGCGGTTATACAGGGGCGGGAAACTATGGCTACACCTTC. Amino acids: CSGYTGAGNYGYTF.

The V call is TRBV27, the J call TRBJ1-1; D gene ambiguous. The CDR3 runs 14 residues. The V end lost 3 bases, the J end lost 8 bases, and 16 bases lay between the germline ends. The germline V gene has CDR1 MNHEY and CDR2 SMNVEV (reference sequence). In DNA, the CDR3 is TGTGCCAGCAGTTTTACCCCAAGTTCAGTCGAAGCTTTCTTT. Residues: CASSFTPSSVEAFF.

The J gene is TRBJ2-7, the V gene TRBV29-1; TRBD2 is a possible D gene (6 bases). The germline V gene encodes CDR1 SQVTM and CDR2 ANQGSEA. Trimming shortened V by 4 bases and J by 0 bases, and 10 bases separated the two germline ends. CDR3 size: 13 residues. The DNA of the CDR3 is TGCAGCGTTGTGGACTACCGCTCCTACGAGCAGTACTTC. Amino acid sequence: CSVVDYRSYEQYF.

The genes are TRBV11-2 and TRBJ2-7, with 7 bases aligning to TRBD2. The length of the CDR3 is 15 residues. With 5 bases clipped from V and 2 bases from J, the junction kept 9 bases outside the gene matches. The germline CDR1 and CDR2 sequences are SGHAT and FQNNGV. Here the CDR3 DNA reads TGTGCCAGCAGCCCACTACGGGGGAGGGCCTACGAGCAGTACTTC. It yields the protein CASSPLRGRAYEQYF.

The sample holds one count of this clone. The chain links TRBV9 to TRBJ1-2; 7 bases match TRBD1. Germline values: CDR1 SGDLS, CDR2 YYNGEE. Unmatched junction bases numbered 13, after V lost 3 bases and J lost 5 bases. The CDR3 consists of 16 residues. As DNA, the CDR3 is TGTGCCAGCAGCGCCCTCCCCCGGGACAGCGGATATGGCTACACCTTC. It specifies CASSALPRDSGYGYTF.

The rearrangement uses TRBV19 and TRBJ2-1; D tentatively reads TRBD1 or TRBD2 (5 bases each). Germline V gene lookup returns CDR1 LNHDA and CDR2 SQIVND (reference sequence). This CDR3 has 14 amino acids. The V end was cut by 4 bases, the J end by 6 bases, with 13 bases between. The CDR3 DNA follows: TGTGCCAGTAGTACCGGGACCTCAGTCAATGAGCAGTTCTTC. Translated: CASSTGTSVNEQFF.